The 3 T cell receptor beta chains given below trace back to one sample, sequenced in a study of low-dose radiotherapy and immunotherapy resistance in tumors. Sample time point: before trial treatment. TCRs underwent approximately 20 PCR cycles of amplification with a constant-region primer and V-primer adapter. Each CDR3 protein gets one entry after TCRdb re-called the reads with MiXCR. Of tens of thousands of distinct CDR3 sequences in the sample, 12% are singletons; the top ten hold approximately 6.2%. The sequencing used PBMCs, collected before treatment. These TCRs come from a female donor with ovarian cancer.

This clonotype occurred once. The V gene is TRBV24-1, the J gene TRBJ2-7; TRBD1 matches at 9 bases. The length of the CDR3 is 17 residues. V lost 3 bases and J lost 6; bases outside the gene matches: 14. Per germline, CDR1 KGHDR and CDR2 SFDVKD. The CDR3 reads CATSDISGTGKLIEQYF. CDR3 nucleotide sequence: TGTGCCACCAGTGATATATCCGGGACAGGGAAGCTTATCGAGCAGTACTTC.

Many counts were recorded for this clonotype. The CDR3 here is CASGGAGLGVNEQFF. The CDR3 region has the DNA TGTGCCAGCGGGGGGGCGGGACTAGGCGTAAATGAGCAGTTCTTC. The rearrangement uses TRBV6-2 or TRBV6-3 and TRBJ2-1; 8 bases line up with TRBD2. The CDR3 totals 15 residues. V shed 8 bases, J shed 7 bases, and the junction held 13 bases outside the gene matches. CDR1 and CDR2 (germline): MNHEY, SVGEGT.

A remark on this clonotype: A single base is all that separates this from a far larger clone, so a read error is likely. J is TRBJ2-7 and V is TRBV21-1; TRBD1 is the table's D call and was not checked against the DNA. TRBV21-1 is labeled a pseudogene. There are 17 residues in the CDR3. CDR3 nucleotides: TGTGCCAGCAGCTCTCCCTGGGGGCTTCCTCTCCACAATGAGCAGTACTTC. Translating it yields CASSSPWGLPLHNEQYF.